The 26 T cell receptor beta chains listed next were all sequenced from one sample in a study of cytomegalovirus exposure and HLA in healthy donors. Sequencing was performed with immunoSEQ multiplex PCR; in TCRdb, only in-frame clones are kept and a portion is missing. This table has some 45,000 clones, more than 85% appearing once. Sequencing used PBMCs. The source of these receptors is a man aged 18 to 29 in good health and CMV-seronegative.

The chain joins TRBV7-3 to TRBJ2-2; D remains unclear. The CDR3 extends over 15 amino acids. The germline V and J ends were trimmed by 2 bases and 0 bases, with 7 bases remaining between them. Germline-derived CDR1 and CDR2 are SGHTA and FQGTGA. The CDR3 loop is CASSLLTSNTGELFF. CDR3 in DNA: TGTGCCAGCAGCTTACTGACATCGAACACCGGGGAGCTGTTTTTT.

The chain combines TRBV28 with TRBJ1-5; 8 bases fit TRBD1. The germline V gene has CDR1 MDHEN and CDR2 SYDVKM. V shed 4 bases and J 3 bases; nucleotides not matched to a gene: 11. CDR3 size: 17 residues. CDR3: CASSSRTGNGYNQPQHF. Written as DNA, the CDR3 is TGTGCCAGCAGTTCTCGGACAGGGAATGGCTACAATCAGCCCCAGCATTTT.

Here the CDR3 reads CASSRLAGGTPSTDTQYF. The DNA for the CDR3 is TGTGCCAGTAGCCGACTAGCGGGAGGAACCCCTAGCACAGATACGCAGTATTTT. The chain is built from TRBV19 and TRBJ2-3, with 13 positions matching TRBD2. V trimming: 6 bases; J trimming: 0 bases; junction bases outside the gene matches: 9. Germline CDR1 is LNHDA and CDR2 is SQIVND (reference sequence). The CDR3 runs 18 residues. The entire variable domain, with the rest obtained from reference TRBV19 and TRBJ2-3, is as follows: DGGITQSPKYLFRKEGQNVTLSCEQNLNHDAMYWYRQDPGQGLRLIYYSQIVNDFQKGDIAEGYSVSREKKESFPLTVTSAQKNPTAFYLCASSRLAGGTPSTDTQYFGPGTRLTVL.

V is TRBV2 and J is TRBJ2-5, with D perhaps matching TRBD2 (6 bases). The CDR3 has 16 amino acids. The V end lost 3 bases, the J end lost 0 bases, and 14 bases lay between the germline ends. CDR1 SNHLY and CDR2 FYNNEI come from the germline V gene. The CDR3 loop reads CASSDGGKVHQETQYF. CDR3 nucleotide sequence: TGTGCCAGCAGTGACGGCGGGAAGGTCCACCAAGAGACCCAGTACTTC.

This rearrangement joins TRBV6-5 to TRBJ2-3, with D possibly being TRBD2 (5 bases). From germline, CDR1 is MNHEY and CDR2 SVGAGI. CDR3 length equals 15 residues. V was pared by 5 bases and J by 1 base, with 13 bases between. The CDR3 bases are TGTGCCAGCAGTAAACTAGTTCAAGGCACAGATACGCAGTATTTT. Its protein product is CASSKLVQGTDTQYF.

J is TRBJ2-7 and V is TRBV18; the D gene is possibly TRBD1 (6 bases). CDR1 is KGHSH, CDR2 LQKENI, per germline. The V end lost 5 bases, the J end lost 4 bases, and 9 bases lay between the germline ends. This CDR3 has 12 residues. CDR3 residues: CASSTTGYEQYF. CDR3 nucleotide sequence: TGTGCCAGCTCAACGACAGGATACGAGCAGTACTTC.

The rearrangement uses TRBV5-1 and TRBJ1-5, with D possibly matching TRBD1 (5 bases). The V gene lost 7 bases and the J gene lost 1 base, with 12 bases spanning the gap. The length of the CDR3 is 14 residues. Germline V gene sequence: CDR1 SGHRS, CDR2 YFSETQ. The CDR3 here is CASALGASNQPQHF. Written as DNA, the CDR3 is TGCGCCAGCGCCCTAGGGGCGAGCAATCAGCCCCAGCATTTT.

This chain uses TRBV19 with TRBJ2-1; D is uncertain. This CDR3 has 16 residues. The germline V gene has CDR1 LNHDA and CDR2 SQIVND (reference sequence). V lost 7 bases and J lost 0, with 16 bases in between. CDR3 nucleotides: TGTGCCAGTACCCCCCCCTACCCCCGCTCCTACAATGAGCAGTTCTTC. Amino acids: CASTPPYPRSYNEQFF.

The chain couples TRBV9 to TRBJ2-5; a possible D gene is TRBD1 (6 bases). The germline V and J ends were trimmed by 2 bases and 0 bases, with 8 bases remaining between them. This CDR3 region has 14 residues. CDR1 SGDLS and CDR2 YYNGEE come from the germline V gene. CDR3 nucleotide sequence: TGTGCCAGCAGCGTTCGACAGGACCAAGAGACCCAGTACTTC. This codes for CASSVRQDQETQYF.

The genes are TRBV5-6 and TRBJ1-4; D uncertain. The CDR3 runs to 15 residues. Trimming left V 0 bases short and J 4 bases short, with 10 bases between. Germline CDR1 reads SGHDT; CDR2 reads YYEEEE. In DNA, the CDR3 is TGTGCCAGCAGCTTGGATCTCGGACTTAATGAAAAACTGTTTTTT. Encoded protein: CASSLDLGLNEKLFF. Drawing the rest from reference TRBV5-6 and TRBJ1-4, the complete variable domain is DAGVTQSPTHLIKTRGQQVTLRCSPKSGHDTVSWYQQALGQGPQFIFQYYEEEERQRGNFPDRFSGHQFPNYSSELNVNALLLGDSALYLCASSLDLGLNEKLFFGSGTQLSVL.

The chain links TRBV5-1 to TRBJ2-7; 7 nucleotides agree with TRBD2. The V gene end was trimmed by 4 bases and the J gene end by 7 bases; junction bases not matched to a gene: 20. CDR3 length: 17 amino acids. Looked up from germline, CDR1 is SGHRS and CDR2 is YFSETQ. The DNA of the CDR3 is TGCGCCAGCAGCGGAGGACTAGAGCTCCCCTCGCTCGGGGAGCAGTACTTC. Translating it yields CASSGGLELPSLGEQYF.

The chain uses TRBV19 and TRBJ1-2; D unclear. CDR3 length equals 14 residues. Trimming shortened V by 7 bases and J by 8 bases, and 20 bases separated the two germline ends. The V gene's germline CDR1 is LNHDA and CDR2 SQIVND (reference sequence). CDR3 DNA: TGTGCCAGTATCGAGGCCGAGAAGCGGAAGGGCTACACCTTC. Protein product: CASIEAEKRKGYTF.

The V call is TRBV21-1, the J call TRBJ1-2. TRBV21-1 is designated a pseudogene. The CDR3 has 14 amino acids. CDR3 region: CRREGGPGLYGYTF. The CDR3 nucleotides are TGTCGAAGAGAGGGGGGGCCCGGGCTCTATGGCTACACCTTC.

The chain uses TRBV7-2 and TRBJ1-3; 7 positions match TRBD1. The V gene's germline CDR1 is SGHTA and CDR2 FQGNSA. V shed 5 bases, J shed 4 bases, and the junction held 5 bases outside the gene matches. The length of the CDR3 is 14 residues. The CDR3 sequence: CASSTRQGGNTIYF. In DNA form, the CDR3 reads TGTGCCAGCAGCACTAGACAGGGAGGAAACACCATATATTTT.

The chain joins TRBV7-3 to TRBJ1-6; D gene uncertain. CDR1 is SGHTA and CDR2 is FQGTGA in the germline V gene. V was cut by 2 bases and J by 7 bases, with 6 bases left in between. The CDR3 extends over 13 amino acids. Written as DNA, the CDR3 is TGTGCCAGCAGCTTAGTCCGGAATTCACCCCTCCACTTT. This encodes CASSLVRNSPLHF.

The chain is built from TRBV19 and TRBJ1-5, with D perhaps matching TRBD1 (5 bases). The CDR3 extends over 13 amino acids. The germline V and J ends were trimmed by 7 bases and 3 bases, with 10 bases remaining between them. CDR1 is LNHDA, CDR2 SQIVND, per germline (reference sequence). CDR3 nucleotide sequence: TGTGCCAGTATGAGACAGCCCAATCAGCCCCAGCATTTT. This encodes CASMRQPNQPQHF.

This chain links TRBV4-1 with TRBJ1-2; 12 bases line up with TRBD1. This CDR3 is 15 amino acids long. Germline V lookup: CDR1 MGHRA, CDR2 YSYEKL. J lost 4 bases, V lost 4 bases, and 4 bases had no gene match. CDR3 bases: TGCGCCAGCAGCCCGGGACAGGGGGCCAGCTATGGCTACACCTTC. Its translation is CASSPGQGASYGYTF.

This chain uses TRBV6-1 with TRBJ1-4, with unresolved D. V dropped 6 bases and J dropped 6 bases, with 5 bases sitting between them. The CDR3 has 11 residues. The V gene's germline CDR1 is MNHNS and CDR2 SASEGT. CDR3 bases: TGTGCCAGCAGGGCGGATGAAAAACTGTTTTTT. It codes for CASRADEKLFF.

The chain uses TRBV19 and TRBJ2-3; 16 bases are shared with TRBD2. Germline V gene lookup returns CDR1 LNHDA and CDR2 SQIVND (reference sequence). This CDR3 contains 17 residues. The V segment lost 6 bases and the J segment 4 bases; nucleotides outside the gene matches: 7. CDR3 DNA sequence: TGTGCCAGTAGCACGGGACTAGCGGGGGGGCGGGCAGATACGCAGTATTTT. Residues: CASSTGLAGGRADTQYF.

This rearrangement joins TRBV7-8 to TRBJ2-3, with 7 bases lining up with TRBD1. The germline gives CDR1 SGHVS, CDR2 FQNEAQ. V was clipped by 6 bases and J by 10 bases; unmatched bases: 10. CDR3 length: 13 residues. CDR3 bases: TGTGCCAGCAGAAAGGGACAGATGCATCCGCAGTATTTT. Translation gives CASRKGQMHPQYF.

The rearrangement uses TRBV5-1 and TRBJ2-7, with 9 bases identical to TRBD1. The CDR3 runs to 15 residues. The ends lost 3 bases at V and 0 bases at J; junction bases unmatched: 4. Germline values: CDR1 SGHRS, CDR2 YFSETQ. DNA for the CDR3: TGCGCCAGCAGCTCCGGGGACAGGGACTCCTACGAGCAGTACTTC. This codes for CASSSGDRDSYEQYF.

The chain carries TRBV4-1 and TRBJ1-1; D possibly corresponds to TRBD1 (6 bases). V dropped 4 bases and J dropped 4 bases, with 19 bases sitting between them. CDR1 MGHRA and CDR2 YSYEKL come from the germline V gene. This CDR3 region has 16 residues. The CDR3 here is CASSPRAGTMGTEAFF. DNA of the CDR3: TGCGCCAGCAGCCCCCGGGCCGGGACAATGGGCACTGAAGCTTTCTTT.

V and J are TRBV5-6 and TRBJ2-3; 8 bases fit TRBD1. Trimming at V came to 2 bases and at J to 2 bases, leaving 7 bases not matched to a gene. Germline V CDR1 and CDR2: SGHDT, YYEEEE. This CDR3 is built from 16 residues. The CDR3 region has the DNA TGTGCCAGCAGCTTTTATCGGACAGGGTTCACAGATACGCAGTATTTT. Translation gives CASSFYRTGFTDTQYF.

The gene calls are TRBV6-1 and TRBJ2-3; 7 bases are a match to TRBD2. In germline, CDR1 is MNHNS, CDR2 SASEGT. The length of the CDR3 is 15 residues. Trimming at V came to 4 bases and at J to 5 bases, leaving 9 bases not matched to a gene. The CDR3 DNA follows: TGTGCCAGCAGTGTAGGAGCGGGGTTTCGAGATACGCAGTATTTT. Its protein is CASSVGAGFRDTQYF.

The CDR3 DNA sequence: TGTGCCAGCAGTCAACGGGGGGGGACCGGGGAGCTGTTTTTT. It codes for CASSQRGGTGELFF. J is TRBJ2-2 and V is TRBV6-5, with 8 bases that match TRBD2. CDR1 MNHEY and CDR2 SVGAGI come from the germline V gene. This CDR3 has 14 residues. The junction had 4 bases not matched to a gene; V was cut back by 5 bases and J by 5 bases.

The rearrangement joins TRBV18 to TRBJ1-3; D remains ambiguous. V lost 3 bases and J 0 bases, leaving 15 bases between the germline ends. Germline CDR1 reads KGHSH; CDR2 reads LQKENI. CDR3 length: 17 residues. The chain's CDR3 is CASSPGLAGSSGNTIYF. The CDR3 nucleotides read TGTGCCAGCTCACCCGGACTAGCGGGGAGCTCTGGAAACACCATATATTTT.